Shown below are 6 T cell receptor beta chains from a single sample sequenced in a study of shared clonotypes between healthy human individuals. The repertoire was sequenced with immunoSEQ multiplex PCR; TCRdb's copy has only in-frame clones and lacks some. The sample lists about 100,000 clones, approximately 51% occurring once. The sequenced material came from PBMCs. These receptor sequences come from a woman aged 40 to 50 in good health. Some clones in this sample may be carry-over from other donors' samples.

This clone was seen a single time. A far larger clone is a single base away, which makes a read error likely. V gene TRBV18 combines with J gene TRBJ1-2; 7 bases align to TRBD1. Germline V gene lookup returns CDR1 KGHSH and CDR2 LQKENI. The length of the CDR3 is 15 residues. The CDR3 DNA sequence: TGTGCCAGCTCACCAATACAGGGGCATGACTATGGCGACACCTTC. Protein product: CASSPIQGHDYGDTF.

The rearrangement uses TRBV30 and TRBJ2-5, with 7 nucleotides matching TRBD1. Germline values: CDR1 GTSNPN, CDR2 SVGIG (reference sequence). This CDR3 contains 13 residues. Trimming cost V 4 bases and J 5 bases; bases outside gene matches: 7. For the CDR3, the DNA is TGTGCCTGGACCAGGGGGAGCTTGGAGACCCAGTACTTC. Amino acid sequence: CAWTRGSLETQYF.

This clone was counted only a few times. J is TRBJ1-2 and V is TRBV9; possible D gene TRBD1, 5 bases. Germline CDR1 SGDLS, CDR2 YYNGEE. CDR3 length: 14 amino acids. V was pared by 0 bases and J by 8 bases, with 14 bases between. The CDR3 DNA sequence: TGTGCCAGCAGCGTAGGTTGGGGACGAGAGGGCTACACCTTC. Translating gives CASSVGWGREGYTF.

The V and J genes are TRBV28 and TRBJ2-7, with D unresolved. Germline values: CDR1 MDHEN, CDR2 SYDVKM. V was clipped by 6 bases and J by 4 bases, with 13 bases between them. This CDR3 spans 13 amino acids. The chain's CDR3 is CASSPSSRYEQYF. CDR3 in DNA: TGTGCCAGCAGCCCCAGCAGTAGGTACGAGCAGTACTTC.

This sequence joins TRBV25-1 and TRBJ1-2; 7 nucleotides align to TRBD1. The CDR3 is made up of 16 amino acids. CDR1 and CDR2 (germline): MGHDK, SYGVNS. V lost 7 bases to trimming and J lost 4 bases; unmatched junction nucleotides: 15. CDR3 amino acids: CASKPGGPRSGYGYTF. In DNA, the CDR3 is TGTGCCAGCAAACCAGGGGGGCCCCGGTCCGGCTATGGCTACACCTTC.

To note about this clone: Just one base apart from a much larger clone, this may be a read error. The genes are TRBV6-1 and TRBJ2-3; tentatively, D is TRBD1 (6 bases). The J call could be wrong; TRBJ1-5 is a better fit for the DNA end. The CDR3 has 13 amino acids. The V gene's germline CDR1 is MNHNS and CDR2 SASEGT. The CDR3 loop reads CASSEEWTDTQHF. CDR3 coding DNA: TGTGCCAGCAGTGAGGAGTGGACAGATACGCAGCATTTT.